This T cell receptor (beta chain) was sequenced for a study of blood T cells in healthy people across ages. PCR was performed a second time for about 7 to 11 cycles using a sample-barcoded 5' primer and a J-beta primer mix. In TCRdb, the 5' RACE reads were re-called with MiXCR into one record per CDR3 protein. The sample carries under 1,000,000 distinct CDR3 sequences, around 36% recorded once. The receptor was derived from a man aged 18-30 years in good health. Sequencing input: blood.

The CDR3 reads CASSPLQGKGTDTQYF. The CDR3 DNA follows: TGCGCCAGCAGCCCTCTCCAAGGAAAGGGCACAGATACGCAGTATTTT. The chain recombines TRBV5-1 with TRBJ2-3; D not resolved. The CDR3 is 16 amino acids. V was pared by 4 bases and J by 1 base, with 16 bases between. CDR1 and CDR2 (germline): SGHRS, YFSETQ. The full variable domain, with the rest looked up from reference TRBV5-1 and TRBJ2-3, is KAGVTQTPRYLIKTRGQQVTLSCSPISGHRSVSWYQQTPGQGLQFLFEYFSETQRNKGNFPGRFSGRQFSNSRSEMNVSTLELGDSALYLCASSPLQGKGTDTQYFGPGTRLTVL.